The 16 T cell receptor beta chains below were found in one sample sequenced in a study of blood T cell repertoires in COVID-19 (dated by TCRdb to 2019 to 2021). The library was produced with the immunoSEQ multiplex PCR assay. The table comes from immuneACCESS by way of TCRdb, which keeps in-frame sequences with V and J called. Part of the clones is missing from these tables; in studies checked, under half for an unresolved V gene and the rest for unknown reasons. The sample table contains approximately 320,000 clones; only one count was recorded for over 80% of them. About 9.8% of the sample lies in the top ten. The sequenced material came from PBMCs or T cells enriched from blood (not recorded which). The receptors shown here come from a woman aged 18-29 years who had recovered from COVID-19.

V and J are TRBV28 and TRBJ2-5; weak D call: TRBD2 (6 bases). Germline CDR1 is MDHEN and CDR2 is SYDVKM. V lost 5 bases and J lost 1, with 14 bases in between. This CDR3 spans 15 amino acids. The CDR3: CASSPHLASQETQYF. CDR3 DNA sequence: TGTGCCAGCAGTCCCCACCTAGCGTCCCAAGAGACCCAGTACTTC. The whole variable domain, remainder taken from reference TRBV28 and TRBJ2-5, is DVKVTQSSRYLVKRTGEKVFLECVQDMDHENMFWYRQDPGLGLRLIYFSYDVKMKEKGDIPEGYSVSREKKERFSLILESASTNQTSMYLCASSPHLASQETQYFGPGTRLLVL.

The chain is built from TRBV9 and TRBJ1-4, with D uncertain. Deletions cut 3 bases from V and 8 bases from J, with 14 bases between. There are 14 residues in the CDR3. Looked up from germline, CDR1 is SGDLS and CDR2 is YYNGEE. This CDR3 is CASSAGPGGEKLFF. The CDR3 coding sequence is TGTGCCAGCAGCGCCGGCCCTGGAGGGGAAAAACTGTTTTTT. Drawing the rest from reference TRBV9 and TRBJ1-4, the complete variable domain is DSGVTQTPKHLITATGQRVTLRCSPRSGDLSVYWYQQSLDQGLQFLIQYYNGEERAKGNILERFSAQQFPDLHSELNLSSLELGDSALYFCASSAGPGGEKLFFGSGTQLSVL.

The CDR3 here is CASSPTPGSSYNEQFF. In nucleotides, the CDR3 is TGTGCCAGCAGCCCTACCCCCGGGAGCTCCTACAATGAGCAGTTCTTC. The chain couples TRBV7-3 to TRBJ2-1; possible D gene TRBD2, 6 bases. This CDR3 region has 16 residues. Looked up from germline, CDR1 is SGHTA and CDR2 is FQGTGA. Trimming removed 5 bases from V and 0 bases from J, with 14 bases in between.

The rearrangement links TRBV7-9 to TRBJ1-2, with 7 positions matching TRBD1. The CDR3 contains 15 residues. CDR1 is SEHNR, CDR2 FQNEAQ, per germline (reference sequence). V dropped 4 bases and J dropped 12; count of bases not matched to a gene: 17. In DNA form, the CDR3 reads TGTGCCAGCAGCTCGCCCGCCGGGACAGCCCGACTCCACACCTTC. Its protein is CASSSPAGTARLHTF.

V gene TRBV4-1 combines with J gene TRBJ2-3; D remains ambiguous. This CDR3 is built from 16 residues. Germline lookup yields CDR1 MGHRA and CDR2 YSYEKL. V shed 1 base and J shed 0 bases, with 11 bases lying between them. Here the CDR3 DNA reads TGCGCCAGCAGCCAAGCCACAGCAGCTAGCACAGATACGCAGTATTTT. This sequence encodes CASSQATAASTDTQYF.

The chain carries TRBV18 and TRBJ2-3; TRBD1 matches at 7 bases. The CDR3 contains 15 residues. Germline trimming cut 4 bases from V and 2 bases from J; bases unmatched to any gene: 6. Looked up from germline, CDR1 is KGHSH and CDR2 is LQKENI. The CDR3 here is CASSRQGGDTDTQYF. CDR3 DNA sequence: TGTGCCAGCTCACGACAGGGTGGAGACACAGATACGCAGTATTTT.

This clone was seen a single time. The chain carries TRBV28 and TRBJ2-7, with D possibly being TRBD2 (6 bases). The germline CDR1 and CDR2 sequences are MDHEN and SYDVKM. The CDR3 has 15 residues. V was shortened by 5 bases and J by 3 bases, with 17 bases between the two germline ends. The CDR3 is CASSPSGDWIYEQYF. The CDR3 coding sequence is TGTGCCAGCAGTCCCTCTGGGGACTGGATCTACGAGCAGTACTTC.

This sequence joins TRBV4-3 and TRBJ2-7; 9 nucleotides line up with TRBD1. CDR1 and CDR2 from the germline V gene are LGHNA and YSLEER. The CDR3 runs 14 residues. V lost 1 base, J lost 2 bases, and 0 bases stayed unmatched. CDR3 in amino acids: CASSQGQGAYEQYF. In DNA form, the CDR3 reads TGCGCCAGCAGCCAAGGACAGGGGGCCTACGAGCAGTACTTC.

This chain links TRBV27 with TRBJ1-2, with D possibly matching TRBD1 (5 bases). The V end lost 8 bases, the J end lost 8 bases, and 15 bases lay between the germline ends. In germline, CDR1 is MNHEY, CDR2 SMNVEV (reference sequence). CDR3 length: 12 amino acids. The CDR3 loop is CASSPRAGGYTF. CDR3 bases: TGTGCCAGCTCGCCCCGGGCAGGGGGCTACACCTTC.

The table lists this clone with a count of one. CDR3 in DNA: TGTGCCAGCAGTAGAGCTAATGGGGCTTCCTACGAGCAGTACTTC. It specifies CASSRANGASYEQYF. The rearrangement uses TRBV6-5 and TRBJ2-7, with D perhaps matching TRBD1 (5 bases). V was cut by 5 bases and J by 1 base, with 15 bases left in between. CDR1 and CDR2 from the germline V gene are MNHEY and SVGAGI. CDR3 length: 15 residues.

The V and J genes are TRBV7-9 and TRBJ1-6, with a weak D call TRBD1 (6 bases). V was pared by 5 bases and J by 10 bases, with 18 bases between. The CDR3 is 15 amino acids. Germline CDR1 and CDR2: SEHNR and FQNEAQ (reference sequence). DNA of the CDR3: TGTGCCAGCAGCCCTCGTACGGGGGGCGCCTCACCCCTCCACTTT. Its protein is CASSPRTGGASPLHF.

This chain links TRBV2 with TRBJ1-2; TRBD1 is a possible D gene (6 bases). Germline lookup yields CDR1 SNHLY and CDR2 FYNNEI. Between the trimmed V and J ends, which lost 6 bases and 2 bases, there was a span of 16 bases. The CDR3 length is 15 residues. The CDR3 sequence: CASRNDRSLNYGYTF. DNA for the CDR3: TGTGCCAGCAGGAATGACAGGTCTTTGAACTATGGCTACACCTTC. The full variable domain, completed using reference TRBV2 and TRBJ1-2, is EPEVTQTPSHQVTQMGQEVILRCVPISNHLYFYWYRQILGQKVEFLVSFYNNEISEKSEIFDDQFSVERPDGSNFTLKIRSTKLEDSAMYFCASRNDRSLNYGYTFGSGTRLTVV.

This chain uses TRBV6-4 with TRBJ2-1; the match to TRBD2 covers 13 bases. Unmatched junction bases numbered 0, after V lost 4 bases and J lost 6 bases. This CDR3 is built from 14 residues. CDR1 MRHNA and CDR2 SNTAGT come from the germline V gene. DNA of the CDR3: TGTGCCAGCAGTGGGACTAGCGGGAGCAATGAGCAGTTCTTC. This codes for CASSGTSGSNEQFF.

The chain's CDR3 is CASSVEGGPGELFF. The CDR3 coding sequence is TGTGCCAGCAGCGTAGAGGGGGGGCCCGGGGAGCTGTTTTTT. The chain employs TRBV9 and TRBJ2-2; TRBD2 might be the D (7 bases). Trimming removed 0 bases at V and 6 bases at J, with 9 bases between. CDR3 length equals 14 residues. The germline gives CDR1 SGDLS, CDR2 YYNGEE.

The chain has TRBV6-5 and TRBJ1-1; D gene unclear. Germline V gene sequence: CDR1 MNHEY, CDR2 SVGAGI. Trimming pared 5 bases from V and 0 bases from J, leaving 13 bases between. The CDR3 has 15 amino acids. The CDR3, as DNA: TGTGCCAGCAGTCGTTCACTAATCATGAACACTGAAGCTTTCTTT. Its translation is CASSRSLIMNTEAFF.

The chain combines TRBV11-2 with TRBJ1-4; a possible D gene is TRBD1 (6 bases). This CDR3 contains 15 residues. The V gene's germline CDR1 is SGHAT and CDR2 FQNNGV. With 1 base removed from V and 8 bases from J, the gap between germline ends came to 14 bases. CDR3 bases: TGTGCCAGCAGCTTAGCTCTTGCGGGGGGCGAAAAACTGTTTTTT. It is translated as CASSLALAGGEKLFF.